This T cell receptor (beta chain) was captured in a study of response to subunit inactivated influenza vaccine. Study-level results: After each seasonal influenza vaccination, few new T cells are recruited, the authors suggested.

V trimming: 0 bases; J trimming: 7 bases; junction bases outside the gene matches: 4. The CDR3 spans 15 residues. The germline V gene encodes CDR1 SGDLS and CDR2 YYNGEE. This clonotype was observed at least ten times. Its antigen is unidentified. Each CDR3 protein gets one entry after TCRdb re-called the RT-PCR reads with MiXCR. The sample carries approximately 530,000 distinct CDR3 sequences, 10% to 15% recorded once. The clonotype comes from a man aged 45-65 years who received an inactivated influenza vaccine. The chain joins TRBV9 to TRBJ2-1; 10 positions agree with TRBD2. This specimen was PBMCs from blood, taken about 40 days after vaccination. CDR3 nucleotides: TGTGCCAGCAGCGTAGGGCCTAGCGGGAGAAATGAGCAGTTCTTC. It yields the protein CASSVGPSGRNEQFF.